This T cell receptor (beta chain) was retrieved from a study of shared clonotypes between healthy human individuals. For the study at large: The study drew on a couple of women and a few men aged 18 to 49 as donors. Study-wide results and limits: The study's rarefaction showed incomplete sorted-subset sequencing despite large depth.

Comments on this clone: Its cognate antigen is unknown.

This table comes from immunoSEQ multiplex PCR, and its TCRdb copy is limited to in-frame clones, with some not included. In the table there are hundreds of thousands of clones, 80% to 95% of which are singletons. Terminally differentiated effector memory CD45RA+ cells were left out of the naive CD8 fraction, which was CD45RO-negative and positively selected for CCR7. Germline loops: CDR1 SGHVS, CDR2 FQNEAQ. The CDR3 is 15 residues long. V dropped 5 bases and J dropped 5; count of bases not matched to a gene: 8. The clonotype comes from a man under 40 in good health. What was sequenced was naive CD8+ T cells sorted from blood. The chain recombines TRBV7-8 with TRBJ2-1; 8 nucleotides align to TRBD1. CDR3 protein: CASSPQGARDNEQFF. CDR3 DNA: TGTGCCAGCAGCCCTCAGGGGGCGCGGGACAATGAGCAGTTCTTC.